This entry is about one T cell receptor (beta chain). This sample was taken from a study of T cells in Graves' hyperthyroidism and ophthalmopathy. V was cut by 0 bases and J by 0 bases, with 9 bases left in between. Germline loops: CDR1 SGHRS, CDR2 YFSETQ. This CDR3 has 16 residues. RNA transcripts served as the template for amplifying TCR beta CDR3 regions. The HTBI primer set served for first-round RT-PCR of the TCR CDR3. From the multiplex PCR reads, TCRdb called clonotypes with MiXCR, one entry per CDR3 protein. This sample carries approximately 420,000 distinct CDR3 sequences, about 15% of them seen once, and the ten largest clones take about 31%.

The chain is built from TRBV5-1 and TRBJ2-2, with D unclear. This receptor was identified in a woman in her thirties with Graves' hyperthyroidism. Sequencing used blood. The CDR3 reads CASSLAGGSNTGELFF. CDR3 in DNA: TGCGCCAGCAGCTTGGCAGGCGGATCGAACACCGGGGAGCTGTTTTTT.